This T cell receptor beta chain was sequenced for a study of blood T cell repertoires in COVID-19. Study information: Material from acute and convalescent COVID-19 was sourced from the United States, Italy and Spain. T cells, B-cell-depleted T cells, or PBMCs supplied cDNA or gDNA.

Participant reports of clinical history set cohort assignment. The study counted Cohort 3 donors as recovered given two negative PCRs, clearance, or symptom resolution. Here immunoSEQ multiplex PCR was the method, and the copy in TCRdb shows in-frame clones only, minus some. The sample contains over 200,000 clones, around 80% of which appear only once. The CDR3 is made up of 14 amino acids. The V end was cut by 7 bases, the J end by 2 bases, with 14 bases between. CDR1 is SGHVS and CDR2 is FQNEAQ in the germline V gene. This sequence originates from a man in his fifties or sixties who had recovered from COVID-19. The chain links TRBV7-8 to TRBJ1-2; no clear D gene. The sequenced material came from PBMCs or T cells enriched from blood (not recorded which). In nucleotides, the CDR3 is TGTGCCAGCAATCCAACGGCAGGAAACTATGGCTACACCTTC. As protein: CASNPTAGNYGYTF.